The rows below give T cell receptor beta chains drawn from one sample of a study of cytomegalovirus exposure and HLA in healthy donors. The method was immunoSEQ multiplex PCR; TCRdb's version includes in-frame clones alone and lacks a portion of them. The table shows about 330,000 clones, with approximately 90% occurring only once. What was sequenced was PBMCs. The receptors derive from a woman younger than 30 in good health and CMV-seronegative. The CDR3 runs from the conserved cysteine through the conserved F or W. Fields, in order: D gene, clone size, J gene, V gene, CDR3 DNA, CDR3 protein. A D gene is named only where the DNA matches it firmly. Not all rows give a size; the values are once, few, many and, for expanded clones, a class.

D gene: TRBD2
clone size: -
J gene: TRBJ2-3
V gene: TRBV4-3
CDR3 DNA: TGCGCCAGCAGCCTCCGCGGGACTAGCGGGTCTAGCACAGATACGCAGTATTTT
CDR3 protein: CASSLRGTSGSSTDTQYF

D gene: -
clone size: once
J gene: TRBJ2-3
V gene: TRBV7-2
CDR3 DNA: TGTGCCAGCAGCTTAGTCGGGTTCTTGCAGTATTTT
CDR3 protein: CASSLVGFLQYF

D gene: -
clone size: -
J gene: TRBJ1-2
V gene: TRBV5-1
CDR3 DNA: TGCGCCAGCAGCCTGGAGGGCAGGGGTGATTCTGGCTACACCTTC
CDR3 protein: CASSLEGRGDSGYTF

D gene: TRBD2
clone size: -
J gene: TRBJ2-7
V gene: TRBV11-1
CDR3 DNA: TGTGCCAGCAGCCCTGGGAGGGCCTTAAGTTACGAGCAGTACTTC
CDR3 protein: CASSPGRALSYEQYF

D gene: TRBD1
clone size: -
J gene: TRBJ2-3
V gene: TRBV7-2
CDR3 DNA: TGTGCCAGCAGCTTGGACAGGGGCCTCACAGATACGCAGTATTTT
CDR3 protein: CASSLDRGLTDTQYF

D gene: TRBD1
clone size: once
J gene: TRBJ2-7
V gene: TRBV2
CDR3 DNA: TGTGCCAGCAGGGGGGACAGCACCCCCTACGAGCAGTACTTC
CDR3 protein: CASRGDSTPYEQYF

D gene: -
clone size: -
J gene: TRBJ2-1
V gene: TRBV12-5
CDR3 DNA: TGTGCTAGTGGTTTGTTCTCCGACAACCATGAGCAGTTCTTC
CDR3 protein: CASGLFSDNHEQFF

D gene: TRBD1
clone size: -
J gene: TRBJ2-1
V gene: TRBV2
CDR3 DNA: TGTGCCAGCGACAGGGTATCCTACAATGAGCAGTTCTTC
CDR3 protein: CASDRVSYNEQFF

D gene: -
clone size: -
J gene: TRBJ2-1
V gene: TRBV6-6
CDR3 DNA: TGTGCCAGCACGACTCCCTACTCCTACAATGAGCAGTTCTTC
CDR3 protein: CASTTPYSYNEQFF

D gene: TRBD1
clone size: -
J gene: TRBJ2-6
V gene: TRBV6-9
CDR3 DNA: TGTGCCAGCAAATATGGACAGGGGGCAAGCTCTGGGGCCAACGTCCTGACTTTC
CDR3 protein: CASKYGQGASSGANVLTF

D gene: -
clone size: -
J gene: TRBJ1-5
V gene: TRBV6-5
CDR3 DNA: TGTGCCAGCCGAACGGGGGGGGGCAATCAGCCCCAGCATTTT
CDR3 protein: CASRTGGGNQPQHF

D gene: -
clone size: -
J gene: TRBJ2-7
V gene: TRBV2
CDR3 DNA: TGTGCCAGCAGTGACGGGGGGCGCGACTACGAGCAGTACTTC
CDR3 protein: CASSDGGRDYEQYF

D gene: -
clone size: -
J gene: TRBJ1-5
V gene: TRBV11-2
CDR3 DNA: TGTGCCAGCAGCTTAGACGGAGGGGATAGCAATCAGCCCCAGCATTTT
CDR3 protein: CASSLDGGDSNQPQHF

D gene: -
clone size: -
J gene: TRBJ2-3
V gene: TRBV7-3
CDR3 DNA: TGTGCCAGCAGCACCCAGGGGCAGGATACGCAGTATTTT
CDR3 protein: CASSTQGQDTQYF

D gene: TRBD2
clone size: -
J gene: TRBJ2-5
V gene: TRBV2
CDR3 DNA: TGTGCCAGCAGTGAAGGCCCCTCGGGAGGGGTGGAGACCCAGTACTTC
CDR3 protein: CASSEGPSGGVETQYF

D gene: -
clone size: -
J gene: TRBJ2-1
V gene: TRBV9
CDR3 DNA: TGTGCCAGCAGCGCCCGCTGGGACTTTATCAATGAGCAGTTCTTC
CDR3 protein: CASSARWDFINEQFF

D gene: -
clone size: -
J gene: TRBJ2-7
V gene: TRBV7-2
CDR3 DNA: TGTGCCAGCAGCGTCCCGGGGGAGCCGATCTACGAGCAGTACTTC
CDR3 protein: CASSVPGEPIYEQYF

D gene: -
clone size: -
J gene: TRBJ2-1
V gene: TRBV7-8
CDR3 DNA: TGTGCCAGCAGCTTAGTTGCAGCCTACAATGAGCAGTTCTTC
CDR3 protein: CASSLVAAYNEQFF

D gene: TRBD1
clone size: -
J gene: TRBJ2-7
V gene: TRBV7-2
CDR3 DNA: TGTGCCAGCAGCTTCAACAGGGGGCGGTACGAGCAGTACTTC
CDR3 protein: CASSFNRGRYEQYF

D gene: -
clone size: once
J gene: TRBJ2-3
V gene: TRBV28
CDR3 DNA: TGTGCCAGCAGTTTTTTAGAACCGGGGTTGGAAGGTACGCAGTATTTT
CDR3 protein: CASSFLEPGLEGTQYF

D gene: -
clone size: -
J gene: TRBJ2-1
V gene: TRBV10-3
CDR3 DNA: TGTGCCATCAGTGAGTCGGTACAGAAGCAGTTCTTC
CDR3 protein: CAISESVQKQFF

D gene: TRBD1
clone size: -
J gene: TRBJ2-5
V gene: TRBV11-1
CDR3 DNA: TGTGCCAGCAGCTTATCCTGGACAGGGGGGCAAGAGACCCAGTACTTC
CDR3 protein: CASSLSWTGGQETQYF

D gene: TRBD1
clone size: once
J gene: TRBJ2-5
V gene: TRBV7-6
CDR3 DNA: TGTGCCAGCAGCCCCGGGACAGGGCCCGGGGGGGAGACCCAGTACTTC
CDR3 protein: CASSPGTGPGGETQYF

D gene: -
clone size: once
J gene: TRBJ1-5
V gene: TRBV27
CDR3 DNA: TGTGCCAGCAGTTTAGAGGCGACCGCTAATCAGCCCCAGCATTTT
CDR3 protein: CASSLEATANQPQHF

D gene: -
clone size: -
J gene: TRBJ1-1
V gene: TRBV25-1
CDR3 DNA: TGTGCCAGCAGGAGGAACACTGAAGCTTTCTTT
CDR3 protein: CASRRNTEAFF

D gene: TRBD1
clone size: -
J gene: TRBJ2-7
V gene: TRBV28
CDR3 DNA: TGTGCCAGCAGGTTGACAGGGGATGCCTACGAGCAGTACTTC
CDR3 protein: CASRLTGDAYEQYF

D gene: TRBD2
clone size: -
J gene: TRBJ2-7
V gene: TRBV4-1
CDR3 DNA: TGCGCCAGCAGCCAAGATCTAGGGGGACTAGCCTCCTACGAGCAGTACTTC
CDR3 protein: CASSQDLGGLASYEQYF

D gene: -
clone size: -
J gene: TRBJ1-2
V gene: TRBV2
CDR3 DNA: TGTGCCAGCAGTGCCGGCAGCGTCTATGGCTACACCTTC
CDR3 protein: CASSAGSVYGYTF

D gene: -
clone size: -
J gene: TRBJ2-6
V gene: TRBV6-5
CDR3 DNA: TGTGCCAGCAGTTACTCGAGGGGGACTGGGGCCAACGTCCTGACTTTC
CDR3 protein: CASSYSRGTGANVLTF

D gene: -
clone size: -
J gene: TRBJ2-1
V gene: TRBV5-1
CDR3 DNA: TGCGCCAGCAGTCGGACTTATCGCGAGCCCTTTTACAATGAGCAGTTCTTC
CDR3 protein: CASSRTYREPFYNEQFF

D gene: -
clone size: -
J gene: TRBJ1-5
V gene: TRBV5-1
CDR3 DNA: TGCGCCAGCAAGACAGGTTTGGGCAATCAGCCCCAGCATTTT
CDR3 protein: CASKTGLGNQPQHF

D gene: -
clone size: -
J gene: TRBJ2-5
V gene: TRBV19
CDR3 DNA: TGTGCCAGTAGTATAGATTTGAGAGAGACCCAGTACTTC
CDR3 protein: CASSIDLRETQYF

D gene: -
clone size: -
J gene: TRBJ1-5
V gene: TRBV18
CDR3 DNA: TGTGCCAGCTCCTACGGGAGGCAGTCCAATCAGCCCCAGCATTTT
CDR3 protein: CASSYGRQSNQPQHF

D gene: -
clone size: -
J gene: TRBJ1-2
V gene: TRBV7-9
CDR3 DNA: TGTGCCAGCAGCTTAGGACAGGTCGCCTATGGCTACACCTTC
CDR3 protein: CASSLGQVAYGYTF

D gene: TRBD2
clone size: -
J gene: TRBJ2-1
V gene: TRBV5-4
CDR3 DNA: TGTGCCAGCAGCAGGAGGGGCAATTGGGGCGGGAGTAATGAGCAGTTCTTC
CDR3 protein: CASSRRGNWGGSNEQFF

D gene: TRBD2
clone size: -
J gene: TRBJ2-3
V gene: TRBV2
CDR3 DNA: TGTGCCAGCTCGGGGGGGAGGCTATCTTCTAGCACAGATACGCAGTATTTT
CDR3 protein: CASSGGRLSSSTDTQYF

D gene: TRBD1
clone size: -
J gene: TRBJ1-2
V gene: TRBV18
CDR3 DNA: TGTGCCAGCTCCCCTACAGGGGGGGACTATGGCTACACCTTC
CDR3 protein: CASSPTGGDYGYTF

D gene: TRBD1
clone size: -
J gene: TRBJ1-2
V gene: TRBV5-8
CDR3 DNA: TGTGCCAGCAGCTTCGGACAGGTAGATGGGTATGGCTACACCTTC
CDR3 protein: CASSFGQVDGYGYTF

D gene: TRBD1
clone size: -
J gene: TRBJ2-7
V gene: TRBV18
CDR3 DNA: TGTGCCAGCTCATTAACAGGGGGCGGGTACGAGCAGTACTTC
CDR3 protein: CASSLTGGGYEQYF

D gene: -
clone size: -
J gene: TRBJ1-1
V gene: TRBV27
CDR3 DNA: TGTGCCAGCAGTTTCAACCTCGCCTTCACAGGGTCGAACACTGAAGCTTTCTTT
CDR3 protein: CASSFNLAFTGSNTEAFF

D gene: -
clone size: -
J gene: TRBJ2-1
V gene: TRBV29-1
CDR3 DNA: TGCAGCGTTGATACGGTACGGGTTGGTAATGAGCAGTTCTTC
CDR3 protein: CSVDTVRVGNEQFF

D gene: -
clone size: -
J gene: TRBJ2-7
V gene: TRBV10-3
CDR3 DNA: TGTGCCACCCTGGAAGGGGGGGAGTGGGAGCAGTACTTC
CDR3 protein: CATLEGGEWEQYF